The next 25 T cell receptor beta chains were all read from a single sample in a study of human thymus T cells. The data were produced by immunoSEQ multiplex PCR, yet TCRdb's version contains in-frame clones alone and is incomplete. The sample yields some 57,000 clones, 94% seen once. The sequenced material came from blood. Receptors were obtained from a boy under two years old with a congenital heart defect but otherwise immunologically healthy.

The J gene is TRBJ2-7, the V gene TRBV7-9; 8 bases align to TRBD1. Trimming cost V 1 base and J 5 bases; bases outside gene matches: 4. CDR3 size: 14 residues. CDR1 and CDR2 (germline): SEHNR, FQNEAQ (reference sequence). The CDR3: CASSLDQGADEQYF. The CDR3 DNA reads TGTGCCAGCAGCTTAGACCAGGGGGCTGACGAGCAGTACTTC.

This clone has only a few counts. In the same sample, other DNA sequences code for this CDR3. The chain uses TRBV30 and TRBJ1-1, with a possible D match to TRBD1 (6 bases). Germline CDR1 reads GTSNPN; CDR2 reads SVGIG (reference sequence). The CDR3 contains 15 residues. Between the trimmed V and J ends, which lost 1 base and 2 bases, there was a span of 14 bases. CDR3 sequence reads: CAWSASGTLNTEAFF. The CDR3 DNA follows: TGTGCCTGGAGTGCTAGTGGGACACTCAACACTGAAGCTTTCTTT.

V is TRBV20-1 and J is TRBJ1-2; D remains ambiguous. V was trimmed by 6 bases and J by 0 bases, leaving 5 bases between them. Per germline, CDR1 DFQATT and CDR2 SNEGSKA (reference sequence). The CDR3 spans 11 residues. CDR3 nucleotide sequence: TGCAGTGCAGCGGCTAACTATGGCTACACCTTC. Translating gives CSAAANYGYTF.

A single count supports this clone. CDR3 in DNA: TGCGCCAGCAGCTTGGCAGGGGGCCTAGCGGGAGTAACCTACAATGAGCAGTTCTTC. This encodes CASSLAGGLAGVTYNEQFF. The chain links TRBV5-1 to TRBJ2-1; TRBD2 aligns across 10 bases. Germline V lookup: CDR1 SGHRS, CDR2 YFSETQ. Unmatched junction bases numbered 11, after V lost 0 bases and J lost 2 bases. CDR3 length: 19 amino acids.

A few counts support this clone. The gene calls are TRBV6-1 and TRBJ1-1; D is perhaps TRBD1 (5 bases). V lost 2 bases, J lost 9 bases, and 7 bases lay in between. CDR3 length: 11 amino acids. CDR1 is MNHNS and CDR2 is SASEGT in the germline V gene. The CDR3: CASSENRKAFF. CDR3 coding DNA: TGTGCCAGCAGTGAAAACAGGAAAGCTTTCTTT.

The V call is TRBV6-4, the J call TRBJ1-4, with D possibly TRBD1 on 6 matching bases. The CDR3 loop spans 14 amino acids. Trimming took off 7 bases at V and 5 bases at J, with 14 bases between the two ends. Germline CDR1 MRHNA, CDR2 SNTAGT. The chain's CDR3 is CASTFTTGNEKLFF. The CDR3 nucleotides read TGTGCCAGCACCTTTACGACAGGAAATGAAAAACTGTTTTTT.

The gene calls are TRBV4-1 and TRBJ2-1, with D possibly TRBD1 on 6 matching bases. Germline CDR1 is MGHRA and CDR2 is YSYEKL. The CDR3 sequence is 15 residues long. V lost 2 bases to trimming and J lost 6 bases, with 14 bases between them. CDR3 sequence (DNA): TGCGCCAGCAGCCAATACTTCGGACAGACCAATGAGCAGTTCTTC. Encoded protein: CASSQYFGQTNEQFF.

The chain combines TRBV19 with TRBJ1-5, with TRBD1 as a possible D gene (6 bases). This CDR3 spans 13 amino acids. From germline, CDR1 is LNHDA and CDR2 SQIVND (reference sequence). V lost 5 bases and J lost 5, with 10 bases in between. The DNA for the CDR3 is TGTGCCAGTAGTGTGGACAGTTATCAGCCCCAGCATTTT. Residues: CASSVDSYQPQHF.

The chain carries TRBV9 and TRBJ2-1; 7 positions match TRBD2. This CDR3 is built from 16 residues. CDR1 and CDR2 (germline): SGDLS, YYNGEE. Trimming removed 0 bases from V and 0 bases from J; junction bases left unmatched: 3. CDR3 sequence: CASSVAWTSSYNEQFF. Here the CDR3 DNA reads TGTGCCAGCAGCGTAGCTTGGACTAGCTCCTACAATGAGCAGTTCTTC.

The gene calls are TRBV6-1 and TRBJ2-7; no clear D gene. V was pared by 8 bases and J by 0 bases, with 5 bases between. In germline, CDR1 is MNHNS, CDR2 SASEGT. The CDR3 is 11 amino acids. CDR3 loop: CASLNSYEQYF. For the CDR3, the DNA is TGTGCCAGCCTCAACTCCTACGAGCAGTACTTC.

V usage is TRBV5-1 and J usage is TRBJ2-1; the D is unclear. V lost 4 bases and J 3 bases, leaving 11 bases between the germline ends. Germline CDR1 reads SGHRS; CDR2 reads YFSETQ. This CDR3 comprises 14 residues. The CDR3 DNA is TGCGCCAGCAGCGAAACAGAACTCTACAATGAGCAGTTCTTC. This codes for CASSETELYNEQFF.

The CDR3 DNA is TGTGCCAGCAGTCAGGACAGGTGGTCCTACGAGCAGTACTTC. Its translation: CASSQDRWSYEQYF. The chain links TRBV6-5 to TRBJ2-7, with TRBD1 matching over 7 bases. CDR3 length: 14 amino acids. After removal of 5 bases from V and 1 base from J, the junction contained 5 bases not matched to a gene. CDR1 is MNHEY, CDR2 SVGAGI, per germline.

CDR3 in DNA: TGTGCCAGTAAGGCGGGAGGGAGGAGTACAGATACGCAGTATTTT. It specifies CASKAGGRSTDTQYF. This sequence joins TRBV19 and TRBJ2-3; 9 nucleotides agree with TRBD2. J was trimmed by 3 bases and V by 7 bases; bases with no gene match: 8. Germline V gives CDR1 LNHDA, CDR2 SQIVND (reference sequence). The CDR3 consists of 15 residues.

The J gene is TRBJ2-1, the V gene TRBV15, with D hard to call. Germline V gene lookup returns CDR1 LNHNV and CDR2 YYDKDF (reference sequence). The CDR3 runs to 16 residues. V gave up 0 bases and J gave up 8 bases, with 17 bases separating them. The chain's CDR3 is CATSRDGPPFWDEQFF. In DNA form, the CDR3 reads TGTGCCACCAGCAGAGATGGACCGCCGTTTTGGGATGAGCAGTTCTTC.

V usage is TRBV7-8 and J usage is TRBJ1-3; no firm D call. Between the trimmed V and J ends, which lost 1 base and 2 bases, there was a span of 6 bases. Germline lookup yields CDR1 SGHVS and CDR2 FQNEAQ. There are 14 residues in the CDR3. The CDR3 DNA follows: TGTGCCAGCAGCTTAGGACAAACTGGAAACACCATATATTTT. It encodes CASSLGQTGNTIYF.

The CDR3 DNA is TGTGCCTGGAGTGTATATGGCAACTTGGGGTATGGCTACACCTTC. This encodes CAWSVYGNLGYGYTF. The chain combines TRBV30 with TRBJ1-2; D remains ambiguous. This CDR3 has 15 amino acids. Germline V CDR1 and CDR2: GTSNPN, SVGIG (reference sequence). The V and J ends lost 0 bases and 5 bases respectively, with 16 bases between them.

Only one count was recorded for this clone. The J gene is TRBJ2-2, the V gene TRBV6-8; 8 bases map to TRBD1. The V gene's germline CDR1 is MNHGY and CDR2 SAAAGT. The CDR3 extends over 18 amino acids. V was pared by 2 bases and J by 3 bases, with 11 bases of the junction left unmatched. For the CDR3, the DNA is TGTGCCAGCAGTTACCCCCCTAAAGGACAGGGCGACACCGGGGAGCTGTTTTTT. Translation gives CASSYPPKGQGDTGELFF.

The V call is TRBV11-3, the J call TRBJ2-5, with D hard to call. This CDR3 has 15 amino acids. Germline-derived CDR1 and CDR2 are SGHNT and YENEEA. V lost 0 bases and J 0 bases, leaving 8 bases between the germline ends. The CDR3 DNA reads as TGTGCCAGCAGCTTAGATATGTTGTACCAAGAGACCCAGTACTTC. Encoded protein: CASSLDMLYQETQYF.

This chain joins TRBV6-1 and TRBJ2-3; 9 bases map to TRBD2. The germline V gene has CDR1 MNHNS and CDR2 SASEGT. This CDR3 spans 15 amino acids. V lost 1 base and J lost 3; bases outside the gene matches: 2. This chain's CDR3 is CASSEVSGGTDTQYF. The CDR3 bases are TGTGCCAGCAGTGAAGTTAGCGGGGGAACAGATACGCAGTATTTT.

The chain is built from TRBV5-1 and TRBJ1-5; TRBD1 aligns across 7 bases. There are 15 residues in the CDR3. Germline V gene sequence: CDR1 SGHRS, CDR2 YFSETQ. The ends lost 4 bases at V and 2 bases at J; junction bases unmatched: 6. This chain's CDR3 is CASSPDREGNQPQHF. CDR3 coding DNA: TGCGCCAGCAGCCCTGACAGGGAGGGCAATCAGCCCCAGCATTTT.

The V gene is TRBV16, the J gene TRBJ1-4, with D unclear. The germline V gene encodes CDR1 KGHSY and CDR2 FQNENV. The V end lost 0 bases, the J end lost 4 bases, and 12 bases lay between the germline ends. The CDR3 loop spans 16 amino acids. The CDR3: CASSQSNQRGNEKLFF. The CDR3 DNA is TGTGCCAGCAGCCAATCGAACCAGAGAGGTAATGAAAAACTGTTTTTT.

The chain carries TRBV23-1 and TRBJ1-1; maybe TRBD1 (5 bases). TRBV23-1 has ORF status, its function being uncertain. The CDR3 contains 12 residues. The ends were cut back, 0 bases at V and 6 bases at J, with 5 bases in the middle. The CDR3 loop reads CASSQSQAEAFF. CDR3 sequence (DNA): TGCGCCAGCAGTCAATCACAGGCTGAAGCTTTCTTT.

This clone occurred once. This chain links TRBV7-2 with TRBJ2-3; D perhaps matches TRBD2 (6 bases). In germline, CDR1 is SGHTA, CDR2 FQGNSA. Trimming removed 8 bases at V and 0 bases at J, with 12 bases between. The CDR3 is 14 amino acids. For the CDR3, the DNA is TGTGCCAGCTCCTCGGAGGGGAGCACAGATACGCAGTATTTT. Translating gives CASSSEGSTDTQYF.

The chain is built from TRBV5-6 and TRBJ1-2, with TRBD1 matching 9 bases. The germline CDR1 and CDR2 sequences are SGHDT and YYEEEE. The V and J ends lost 6 bases and 2 bases, in that order; junction bases with no gene match: 8. The CDR3 totals 15 residues. CDR3 region: CASTNSGTGNYGYTF. In DNA form, the CDR3 reads TGTGCCAGCACGAACTCCGGGACAGGGAACTATGGCTACACCTTC.

This rearrangement joins TRBV9 to TRBJ2-3, with D possibly being TRBD2 (7 bases). This CDR3 has 17 residues. V was shortened by 2 bases and J by 2 bases, with 18 bases between the two germline ends. Germline-derived CDR1 and CDR2 are SGDLS and YYNGEE. This CDR3 is CASSVPRGGPSTDTQYF. CDR3 nucleotides: TGTGCCAGCAGCGTTCCACGCGGGGGCCCCTCCACAGATACGCAGTATTTT.